The present entry profiles one T cell receptor (beta chain) with its context. Its antigen remains unidentified. This sample stems from a study of T cell responses to AZD1222 COVID-19 vaccine. Findings and caveats of the study: There were mostly white British donors and more females than males, and clonal diversity was possibly underestimated. Nearly half of the spike-specific TCRs reportedly recognize variant regions that carry no mutations.

Using immunoSEQ multiplex PCR, the repertoire was profiled, and TCRdb retains in-frame clones only, with some absent. The sample holds tens of thousands of clones; more than 70% are singletons and the top ten take 7.8%. The CDR3 sequence is 12 residues long. From germline, CDR1 is SQVTM and CDR2 ANQGSEA. V lost 6 bases and J lost 3, with 12 bases in between. This sample comprised peripheral blood, obtained on day 0 of AZD1222 vaccination. This clonotype was obtained from an adult in good health. This rearrangement joins TRBV29-1 to TRBJ2-7; tentatively, D is TRBD2 (5 bases). As DNA, the CDR3 is TGCAGCGTCGGGGAGTCTGGCTACGAGCAGTACTTC. It codes for CSVGESGYEQYF.